This TCR beta chain was obtained from a study of cytomegalovirus exposure and HLA in healthy donors. The CDR3 contains 15 residues. The germline CDR1 and CDR2 sequences are MNHNS and SASEGT. Between the trimmed V and J ends, which lost 5 bases and 2 bases, there was a span of 16 bases. A multiplex PCR was run with 60 Vbeta primers and 13 Jbeta primers. Sequenced by immunoSEQ multiplex PCR; TCRdb stores in-frame clones only, minus some. The sample includes about 110,000 clones, 74% seen only once; the top ten take roughly 2.6%. The sequence derives from a man aged 50 to 59 in good health and CMV-seropositive. V is TRBV6-1 and J is TRBJ2-7; D is possibly TRBD2 (6 bases). Sequenced material: PBMCs. In nucleotides, the CDR3 is TGTGCCAGCAGTTCCCGGGAGCCCCCTCCCTACGAGCAGTACTTC. Protein product: CASSSREPPPYEQYF.